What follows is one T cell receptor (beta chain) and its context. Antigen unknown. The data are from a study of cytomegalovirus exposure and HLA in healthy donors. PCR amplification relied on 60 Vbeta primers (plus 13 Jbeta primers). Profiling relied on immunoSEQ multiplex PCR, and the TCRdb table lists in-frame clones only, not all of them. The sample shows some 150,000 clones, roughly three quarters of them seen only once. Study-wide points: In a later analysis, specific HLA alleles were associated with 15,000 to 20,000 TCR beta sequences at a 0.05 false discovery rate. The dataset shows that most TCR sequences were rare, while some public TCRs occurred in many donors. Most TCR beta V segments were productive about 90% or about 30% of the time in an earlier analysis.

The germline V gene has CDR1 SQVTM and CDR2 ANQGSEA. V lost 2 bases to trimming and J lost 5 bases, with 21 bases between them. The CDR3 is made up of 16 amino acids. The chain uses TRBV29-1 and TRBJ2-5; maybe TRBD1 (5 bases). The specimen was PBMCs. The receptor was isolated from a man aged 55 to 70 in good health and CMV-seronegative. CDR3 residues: CSVEKEGQGVWETQYF. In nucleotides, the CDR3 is TGCAGCGTTGAAAAGGAAGGGCAGGGTGTGTGGGAGACCCAGTACTTC. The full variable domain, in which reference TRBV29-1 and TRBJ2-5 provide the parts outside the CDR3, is SAVISQKPSRDICQRGTSLTIQCQVDSQVTMMFWYRQQPGQSLTLIATANQGSEATYESGFVIDKFPISRPNLTFSTLTVSNMSPEDSSIYLCSVEKEGQGVWETQYFGPGTRLLVL.